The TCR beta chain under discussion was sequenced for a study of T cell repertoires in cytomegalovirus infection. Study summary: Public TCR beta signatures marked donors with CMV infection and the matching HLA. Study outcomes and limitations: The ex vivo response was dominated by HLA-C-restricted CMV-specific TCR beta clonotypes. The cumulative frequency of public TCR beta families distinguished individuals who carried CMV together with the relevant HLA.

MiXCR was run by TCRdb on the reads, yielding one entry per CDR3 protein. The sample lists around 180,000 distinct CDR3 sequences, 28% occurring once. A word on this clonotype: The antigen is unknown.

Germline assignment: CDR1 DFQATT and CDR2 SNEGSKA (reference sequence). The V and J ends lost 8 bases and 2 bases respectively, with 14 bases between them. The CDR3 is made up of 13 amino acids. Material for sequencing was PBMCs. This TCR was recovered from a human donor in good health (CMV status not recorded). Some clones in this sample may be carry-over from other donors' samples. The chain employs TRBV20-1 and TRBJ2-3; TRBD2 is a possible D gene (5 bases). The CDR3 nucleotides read TGCAGTCCCGGACGGACTTCCACAGATACGCAGTATTTT. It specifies CSPGRTSTDTQYF.